The clone carrying this T cell receptor (beta chain) has only one observation. Its target is unknown. This sample is drawn from a study of T cell responses to AZD1222 COVID-19 vaccine. Whole-study results and caveats: Among spike-specific TCRs, nearly half reportedly target unmutated variant regions. The span of vaccine-associated CD4 TCRs extended across spike, with dominance at 160-218 and 743-854. Spike-specific TCR breadth and depth both grew after two AZD1222 doses.

V gave up 6 bases and J gave up 0 bases, with 12 bases separating them. This CDR3 has 15 amino acids. Germline lookup yields CDR1 SNHLY and CDR2 FYNNEI. Some clones are missing from TCRdb's copy, which holds only in-frame ones; the method was immunoSEQ multiplex PCR. Among about 76,000 clones listed, about 74% were seen once. The sample was peripheral blood, taken 28 days after the second dose of the MenACWY control vaccine. This chain uses TRBV2 with TRBJ1-5; D gene unclear. This sequence was found in an adult who received the MenACWY meningococcal vaccine as a control. CDR3 region: CASSYDQNSNQPQHF. The CDR3 DNA reads TGTGCCAGCAGCTACGATCAGAATAGCAATCAGCCCCAGCATTTT.